The TCR beta chain described here comes from a study of T cell repertoires in ileal Crohn's disease (dated by TCRdb to between 2019 and 2020). In terms of the full investigation: At the time of surgery, about a third of patients were active smokers, and the median duration of disease was around eight years. The study ran alongside a multicentre cohort designed to identify predictors of early endoscopic recurrence after ileocolonic resection. The M6 samples were biopsies of the neoterminal ileum collected during postoperative colonoscopy. A Rutgeerts score above i0 was used to define endoscopic postoperative recurrence. About half of the patients received postoperative therapy: over nine received thiopurines and 15 to 20 received anti-TNF agents. TCR repertoire analysis was performed in just over 55 Crohn's disease patients drawn from a prospective multicentre cohort. The study sequenced approximately 150 mucosal samples from some 62 patients, taken at several locations on the surgical specimen and at postoperative endoscopy. Surgery was performed for a complication in all patients, with stricturing disease in around 60% and penetrating disease in around 40%. Broader findings and caveats from the paper: Endoscopic recurrence was found to be associated with higher high-frequency clone percentages at surgery, and recurrence was observed in all patients with clonality above 26.8% (18/57). A significantly higher proportion of clonal expansions was observed in active smokers at surgery than in non-smokers (approximately 28% vs 17%, p=0.02). More high-frequency clones were carried by sorted CD8 T cells than by CD4 T cells, suggesting that mucosal expansions were mainly CD8. The timing of postoperative endoscopy varied within the first year after surgery, and the median delay was about seven months. Mucosal CD4 and CD8 T cells were sorted and sequenced only in a subgroup of patients, the size of which was not stated.

This specimen's time point label, per the study, means: neoterminal ileum biopsy at postoperative endoscopy, about 6 months after surgery. Adults with ileal or ileocolonic Crohn's disease for whom ileocolonic resection was indicated were considered eligible. Whole ileal mucosal biopsies were kept frozen at -80 degrees C prior to DNA extraction. Genomic DNA was isolated from frozen whole biopsies using a TRizol-based method, and the DNA was quantified with a NanoDrop 2000 spectrophotometer. For commercial TCRB immunosequencing, 400 to 550 nanograms of biopsy DNA were submitted for each sample. Adaptive Biotechnology amplified the CDR3 regions from genomic DNA with a two-step multiplex PCR designed to control amplification bias. The first PCR used primers for every V and J gene segment; the second PCR added barcodes and Illumina adapters. An Illumina instrument was used to sequence the CDR3 libraries. In the authors' own workflow: Analysis combined the vendor-provided pipelines with custom analysis of raw data in R/Bioconductor under R version 3.3.0. Clonality, which ranges from 0 to 1, was calculated as the inverse of the normalised Shannon entropy across all productive clones. High-frequency clones were defined as the share of the repertoire occupied by the top 100 clones, with only clones passing a 95% confidence test being retained. Overlap between samples was measured with the Morisita-Horn index, while repertoire diversity was measured with the Simpson index. The table was pulled from immuneACCESS by TCRdb, which kept in-frame rearrangements only. Such tables lose some clones; where checked, under half of the loss comes from unresolved V genes, and the rest has no known cause. V and J calls plus clone size are reproduced from that table; the DNA served to infer D and trimming. The sample table records 15,000 to 20,000 clones; around 70% of these occur just once. The ten most abundant clones make up 3.5% to 5% of the sample.

To note about this clone: Its antigen is currently not known. No much larger clone exists at a distance of one base, and base qualities are not known.

This TCR was recovered from an adult with Crohn's disease. The sequencing input was ileal tissue.

The nucleotide sequence is given as TGTGCCAGTGACCAGGTTACAGATACGCAGTATTTT. The translation is CASDQVTDTQYF. The chain uses TRBV19 and TRBJ2-3, with the identity of the D gene unclear. The germline V gene (reference sequence) provides CDR1 LNHDA and CDR2 SQIVND. The CDR3, cysteine through phenylalanine, is 12 amino acids long. Kept here is only the CDR3 DNA, which spans 36 bases and is read in frame from base 1. V and J lose 8 bases and 3 bases, and a span of 9 bases separates them.